The clone carrying this TCR beta chain was observed a handful of times. Its antigen is still unknown. These data originate in a study of early T cells in non-severe SARS-CoV-2 infection. Study details: RNA in bulk from unsorted whole blood was sequenced, and chains were unpaired.

cDNA molecules, individually, were tagged with unique molecular identifiers. Each CDR3 protein is one row after TCRdb ran MiXCR on the 5' RACE reads. The data contain tens of thousands of distinct CDR3 sequences, under 15% of them singletons. Study outcomes and limitations: A preference for anti-spike CD8 responses marked VDJdb matching, which missed private and CD4 specificities.

Input material: whole blood. The TCR originated in an adult who was a healthcare worker with PCR-confirmed SARS-CoV-2 infection or an uninfected control (not recorded which).

This chain's CDR3 is CASSPTGHLYNEQFF. CDR3 coding DNA: TGTGCCAGCAGTCCGACGGGACATCTATACAATGAGCAGTTCTTC. The chain recombines TRBV28 with TRBJ2-1, with D tentatively TRBD1 (6 bases). The CDR3 covers 15 residues. Trimming pared 5 bases from V and 4 bases from J, leaving 15 bases between. Looked up from germline, CDR1 is MDHEN and CDR2 is SYDVKM.